The 18 T cell receptor beta chains below all came from one sample that was sequenced in a study of control samples from healthy donors and cancer patients. Here immunoSEQ multiplex PCR was the method, and the copy in TCRdb shows in-frame clones only, minus some. Of some 140,000 clones in the sample, about nine tenths were seen once. Sequencing input: blood. All receptors derive from a man aged 25 to 45 in good health.

The CDR3 here is CASSSGGGTSRRAFF. The CDR3 DNA reads as TGTGCCAGCAGTTCAGGGGGCGGGACCAGTCGAAGAGCTTTCTTT. This sequence joins TRBV6-2 or TRBV6-3 and TRBJ1-1; 8 bases agree with TRBD1. CDR1 MNHEY and CDR2 SVGEGT come from the germline V gene. CDR3 length equals 15 residues. V gave up 4 bases and J gave up 10 bases; unmatched junction bases: 14.

The V and J genes are TRBV7-9 and TRBJ2-5, with 9 bases aligning to TRBD1. The CDR3 extends over 16 amino acids. Germline trimming cut 6 bases from V and 1 base from J; bases unmatched to any gene: 9. Per the germline V gene, CDR1 is SEHNR and CDR2 is FQNEAQ (reference sequence). CDR3 sequence reads: CASRPGQGRVQETQYF. The CDR3 DNA reads as TGTGCCAGCAGACCCGGACAGGGGAGAGTCCAAGAGACCCAGTACTTC.

J is TRBJ1-2 and V is TRBV24-1; the match to TRBD1 covers 8 bases. CDR1 is KGHDR and CDR2 is SFDVKD in the germline V gene. Losses at the gene ends were 2 bases for V and 7 bases for J; bases not matched to a gene: 8. The CDR3 is 15 amino acids. The CDR3 DNA reads TGTGCCACCAGTGATTCGTCAGGGGGCACGGGTGGCTACACCTTC. This sequence encodes CATSDSSGGTGGYTF.

The CDR3 protein is CSASPGQETQYF. CDR3 in DNA: TGCAGTGCTAGTCCCGGGCAAGAGACCCAGTACTTC. This chain links TRBV20-1 with TRBJ2-5; D is undetermined. V was pared by 3 bases and J by 2 bases, with 7 bases between. CDR3 length equals 12 residues. The germline CDR1 and CDR2 sequences are DFQATT and SNEGSKA (reference sequence).

V usage is TRBV11-2 and J usage is TRBJ2-5; TRBD2 is a possible D gene (5 bases). V shed 5 bases and J shed 4 bases, with 17 bases lying between them. The CDR3 loop spans 15 amino acids. Per germline, CDR1 SGHAT and CDR2 FQNNGV. CDR3 amino acids: CASSRTFGVLETQYF. The DNA of the CDR3 is TGTGCCAGCAGCCGAACGTTCGGGGTTTTAGAGACCCAGTACTTC.

The gene calls are TRBV10-3 and TRBJ1-1; D might be TRBD1 (6 bases). Germline loops: CDR1 ENHRY, CDR2 SYGVKD. Trimming shortened V by 11 bases and J by 0 bases, and 13 bases separated the two germline ends. This CDR3 region has 13 residues. The CDR3 protein is CAGGPGVNTEAFF. CDR3 DNA: TGTGCCGGGGGCCCCGGGGTGAACACTGAAGCTTTCTTT.

The chain recombines TRBV7-8 with TRBJ1-5, with 8 bases matching TRBD1. Trimming cost V 5 bases and J 3 bases; bases outside gene matches: 9. CDR3 length equals 16 residues. The germline V gene encodes CDR1 SGHVS and CDR2 FQNEAQ. The CDR3 sequence: CASSTLDRVSNQPQHF. DNA for the CDR3: TGTGCCAGCAGCACATTGGACAGGGTTTCCAATCAGCCCCAGCATTTT.

The chain links TRBV9 to TRBJ1-4; no definite D call. The V gene's germline CDR1 is SGDLS and CDR2 YYNGEE. Trimming took off 1 base at V and 8 bases at J, with 15 bases between the two ends. The CDR3 runs 15 residues. CDR3: CASSVTPAGREKLFF. The CDR3 region has the DNA TGTGCCAGCAGCGTAACTCCGGCCGGCCGAGAAAAACTGTTTTTT.

CDR3 sequence reads: CASSMMKTSGRFQIGELFF. The CDR3 DNA is TGTGCCAGTAGTATGATGAAGACTAGCGGGAGATTCCAAATCGGGGAGCTGTTTTTT. The chain couples TRBV19 to TRBJ2-2; 12 positions agree with TRBD2. Per the germline V gene, CDR1 is LNHDA and CDR2 is SQIVND (reference sequence). The length of the CDR3 is 19 residues. J lost 7 bases, V lost 3 bases, and 15 bases had no gene match.

The J gene is TRBJ1-1, the V gene TRBV20-1, with a weak D call TRBD1 (5 bases). This CDR3 has 11 residues. V lost 0 bases and J lost 6, with 5 bases in between. The germline CDR1 and CDR2 sequences are DFQATT and SNEGSKA (reference sequence). Here the CDR3 reads CSAREGAEAFF. DNA for the CDR3: TGCAGTGCTAGAGAGGGGGCTGAAGCTTTCTTT.

This chain joins TRBV6-2 or TRBV6-3 and TRBJ1-2; D might be TRBD1 (5 bases). The CDR3 extends over 13 amino acids. Germline V lookup: CDR1 MNHEY, CDR2 SVGEGT. V lost 6 bases and J 2 bases, leaving 10 bases between the germline ends. The CDR3 is CASSLDTNYGYTF. The CDR3 nucleotides are TGTGCCAGCAGCCTGGACACCAACTATGGCTACACCTTC.

This chain links TRBV5-6 with TRBJ1-2; TRBD1 matches 9 bases. Trimming took 4 bases from V and 5 from J; bases not matched to a gene: 3. Germline V gives CDR1 SGHDT, CDR2 YYEEEE. This CDR3 comprises 13 residues. The CDR3 protein is CASSRGQGYGYTF. CDR3 coding DNA: TGTGCCAGCAGCCGAGGACAGGGGTATGGCTACACCTTC. Complete variable domain (other parts from reference TRBV5-6 and TRBJ1-2): DAGVTQSPTHLIKTRGQQVTLRCSPKSGHDTVSWYQQALGQGPQFIFQYYEEEERQRGNFPDRFSGHQFPNYSSELNVNALLLGDSALYLCASSRGQGYGYTFGSGTRLTVV.

V and J are TRBV7-9 and TRBJ1-6; no clear D. CDR3 length: 14 amino acids. With 2 bases removed from V and 7 bases from J, the gap between germline ends came to 9 bases. CDR1 and CDR2 from the germline V gene are SEHNR and FQNEAQ (reference sequence). The CDR3, as DNA: TGTGCCAGCAGCTTACCCCAGTGGAATTCACCCCTCCACTTT. It specifies CASSLPQWNSPLHF.

This sequence joins TRBV6-5 and TRBJ1-4; D may be TRBD1 (6 bases). The CDR3 runs to 15 residues. Trimming pared 5 bases from V and 6 bases from J, leaving 16 bases between. The germline CDR1 and CDR2 sequences are MNHEY and SVGAGI. Written as DNA, the CDR3 is TGTGCCAGCAGTCCCTTAGGGGACAAGGATGAAAAACTGTTTTTT. Protein: CASSPLGDKDEKLFF.

The chain uses TRBV5-6 and TRBJ2-3, with 13 bases identical to TRBD2. This CDR3 is 16 amino acids long. Per the germline V gene, CDR1 is SGHDT and CDR2 is YYEEEE. After removal of 4 bases from V and 4 bases from J, the junction contained 6 bases not matched to a gene. The CDR3 coding sequence is TGTGCCAGCAGCACCTGGACTAGCGGGAGTTCAGATACGCAGTATTTT. Protein: CASSTWTSGSSDTQYF.

The gene calls are TRBV6-2 or TRBV6-3 and TRBJ1-2; TRBD1 is a possible D gene (5 bases). The germline V gene encodes CDR1 MNHEY and CDR2 SVGEGT. This CDR3 is built from 16 residues. Trimming left V 6 bases short and J 0 bases short, with 17 bases between. In DNA form, the CDR3 reads TGTGCCAGCAGCCCCGGAGGGGCGAGAACTAACTATGGCTACACCTTC. It specifies CASSPGGARTNYGYTF.

The rearrangement joins TRBV6-6 to TRBJ1-1, with 8 positions matching TRBD1. The junction had 6 bases not matched to a gene; V was cut back by 5 bases and J by 4 bases. The germline V gene has CDR1 MNHNY and CDR2 SVGAGI (reference sequence). This CDR3 has 14 residues. CDR3 DNA sequence: TGTGCCAGCAGTGGCCTCACAGGGGGCACTGAAGCTTTCTTT. Protein sequence: CASSGLTGGTEAFF.

This clone appeared once. The same CDR3 also results from other DNA sequences found in this sample. The chain combines TRBV7-9 with TRBJ1-3, with D tentatively TRBD1 (6 bases). Germline V gene data show CDR1 as SEHNR and CDR2 as FQNEAQ (reference sequence). This CDR3 is built from 14 residues. Trimming shortened V by 0 bases and J by 4 bases, and 7 bases separated the two germline ends. The chain's CDR3 is CASSLAGTGNTIYF. DNA of the CDR3: TGTGCCAGCAGCTTAGCCGGGACAGGAAACACCATATATTTT.